This T cell receptor beta chain was recovered during a study of glioma-infiltrating T cells after dendritic cell vaccination. The table came from immunoSEQ multiplex PCR; TCRdb's copy has only in-frame clones and leaves some out. The sample has roughly 96,000 clones; over 60% are singletons. Germline V lookup: CDR1 LNHDA, CDR2 SQIVND (reference sequence). J lost 4 bases, V lost 10 bases, and 12 bases had no gene match. The CDR3 has 14 amino acids. Note on this clone: Antigen unknown.

Study results and limitations: Patients with more pretreatment TILs had longer time to progression and survival.

The sequence was collected from a human donor with glioblastoma. J is TRBJ2-5 and V is TRBV19; 7 nucleotides agree with TRBD1. The sample in question was blood, obtained before dendritic cell vaccination. DNA of the CDR3: TGTGCCACACGAATTACAGGGGTTGGAGAGACCCAGTACTTC. It translates to CATRITGVGETQYF.